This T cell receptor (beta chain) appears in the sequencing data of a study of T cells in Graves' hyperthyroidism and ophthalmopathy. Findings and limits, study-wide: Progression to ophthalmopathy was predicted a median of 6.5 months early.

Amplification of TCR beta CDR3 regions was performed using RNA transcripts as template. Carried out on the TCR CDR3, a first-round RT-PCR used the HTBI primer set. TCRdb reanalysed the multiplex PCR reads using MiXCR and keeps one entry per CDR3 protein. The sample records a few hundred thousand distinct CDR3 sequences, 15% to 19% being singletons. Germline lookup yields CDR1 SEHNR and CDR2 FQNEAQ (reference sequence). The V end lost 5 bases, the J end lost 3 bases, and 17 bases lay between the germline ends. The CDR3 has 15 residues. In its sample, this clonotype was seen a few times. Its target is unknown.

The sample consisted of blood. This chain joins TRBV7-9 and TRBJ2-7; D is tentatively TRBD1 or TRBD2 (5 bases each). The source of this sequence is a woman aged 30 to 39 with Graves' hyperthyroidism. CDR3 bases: TGTGCCAGCAGCCGATCAGAGAGGGGACGCTACGAGCAGTACTTC. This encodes CASSRSERGRYEQYF.